Listed here is a single TCR beta chain. This sample is drawn from a study of T cell changes during pregnancy in multiple sclerosis. Repertoires were generated with immunoSEQ multiplex PCR, while TCRdb's copy carries only in-frame clones and drops some. The table includes about 79,000 clones, about 93% detected once. Trimming took off 2 bases at V and 4 bases at J, with 13 bases between the two ends. Per germline, CDR1 SGHKS and CDR2 YYEKEE (reference sequence). This CDR3 has 15 residues. This rearrangement joins TRBV5-5 to TRBJ1-5; TRBD1 is a possible D gene (6 bases). This receptor was taken from a female donor with multiple sclerosis, enrolled in a pregnancy study. The sequenced sample was CD4+ T cells from peripheral blood mononuclear cells, obtained in the second trimester of pregnancy. Here the CDR3 reads CASSFPHRENQPQHF. CDR3 coding DNA: TGTGCCAGCAGCTTTCCCCACAGGGAGAATCAGCCCCAGCATTTT.